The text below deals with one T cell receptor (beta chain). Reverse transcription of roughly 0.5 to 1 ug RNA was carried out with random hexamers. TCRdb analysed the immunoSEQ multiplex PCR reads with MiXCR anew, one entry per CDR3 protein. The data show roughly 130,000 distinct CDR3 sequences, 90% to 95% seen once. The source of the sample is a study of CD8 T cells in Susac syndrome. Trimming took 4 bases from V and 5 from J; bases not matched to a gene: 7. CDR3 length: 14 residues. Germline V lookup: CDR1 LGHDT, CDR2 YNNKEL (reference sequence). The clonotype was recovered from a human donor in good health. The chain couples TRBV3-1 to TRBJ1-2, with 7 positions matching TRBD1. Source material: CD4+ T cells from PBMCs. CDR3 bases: TGTGCCAGCAGCCCAAGACCAGGGGGTTATGGCTACACCTTC. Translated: CASSPRPGGYGYTF.